These 27 T cell receptor beta chains were sequenced from one sample in a study of blood T cell repertoires in COVID-19. Generated by immunoSEQ multiplex PCR, the TCRdb table keeps only in-frame clones and is missing some. The data contain some 68,000 clones, 75% to 95% of them singletons. Sequencing was performed on peripheral blood. Source of these receptors: a man between 40 and 49 years old with COVID-19, enrolled during active disease.

V and J are TRBV7-9 and TRBJ2-7; D not resolved. The germline V gene encodes CDR1 SEHNR and CDR2 FQNEAQ (reference sequence). Trimming removed 6 bases at V and 5 bases at J, with 11 bases between. The CDR3 contains 12 residues. The CDR3 DNA sequence: TGTGCCAGCAGTTCGTTTTGGCACGAGCAGTACTTC. Translated: CASSSFWHEQYF.

This chain joins TRBV5-6 and TRBJ1-6, with a possible D match to TRBD1 (5 bases). The CDR3 spans 13 residues. Trimming removed 4 bases from V and 14 bases from J, with 16 bases in between. Germline V gene lookup returns CDR1 SGHDT and CDR2 YYEEEE. CDR3 nucleotide sequence: TGTGCCAGCAGCCCTAGGAGGGGATCAGCCCTCCACTTT. This codes for CASSPRRGSALHF.

Points on this clone: An end of the junction does not agree with germline; a read error may underlie this. CDR3 residues: CASSSDRVKPIF. CDR3 nucleotide sequence: TGCGCCAGCAGCTCGGACAGGGTTAAGCCAATCTTC. The chain is built from TRBV5-1 and TRBJ2-1; TRBD1 aligns across 8 bases. Germline CDR1 and CDR2: SGHRS and YFSETQ. The CDR3 is 12 amino acids.

This clone has only a few counts. V gene TRBV9 combines with J gene TRBJ2-1, with D perhaps matching TRBD2 (5 bases). Germline V CDR1 and CDR2: SGDLS, YYNGEE. This CDR3 region has 16 residues. Trimming took off 2 bases at V and 3 bases at J, with 15 bases between the two ends. CDR3 nucleotides: TGTGCCAGCAGCGTCGGAGGACTTGAGTTCTACAATGAGCAGTTCTTC. Its protein is CASSVGGLEFYNEQFF.

This clone was detected once. At one boundary the junction diverges from the germline segment, which might be a read error. This chain joins TRBV5-1 and TRBJ1-5, with 9 bases identical to TRBD1. Looked up from germline, CDR1 is SGHRS and CDR2 is YFSETQ. The CDR3 spans 14 residues. Here the CDR3 DNA reads TGCGCCAGCAGCTTGACAGGGGGCAAGCAGCCCCAGCATTTT. The encoded protein is CASSLTGGKQPQHF. The variable domain in full, with the rest retrieved from reference TRBV5-1 and TRBJ1-5, is KAGVTQTPRYLIKTRGQQVTLSCSPISGHRSVSWYQQTPGQGLQFLFEYFSETQRNKGNFPGRFSGRQFSNSRSEMNVSTLELGDSALYLCASSLTGGKQPQHFGDGTRLSIL.

CDR3 bases: TGTGCCAGCAGCCAGGATGGCGGCGAAAAACTGTTTTTT. Amino acid sequence: CASSQDGGEKLFF. The rearrangement uses TRBV14 and TRBJ1-4; no firm D call. Germline lookup yields CDR1 SGHDN and CDR2 FVKESK. The CDR3 has 13 residues. Trimming left V 3 bases short and J 8 bases short, with 10 bases between.

The V gene is TRBV5-1, the J gene TRBJ2-5, with 8 bases lining up with TRBD2. V lost 3 bases and J lost 5; bases outside the gene matches: 3. The CDR3 has 13 amino acids. Germline loops: CDR1 SGHRS, CDR2 YFSETQ. The CDR3 reads CASSYREGETQYF. The CDR3 nucleotides read TGCGCCAGCAGCTACCGGGAGGGGGAGACCCAGTACTTC.

This clone appeared a single time. The V call is TRBV3-1 (or the pseudogene TRBV3-2), the J call TRBJ1-1; D unclear. Looked up from germline, CDR1 is LGHDT and CDR2 is YNNKEL (reference sequence). Between the trimmed V and J ends, which lost 1 base and 10 bases, there was a span of 10 bases. The CDR3 runs 12 residues. The DNA for the CDR3 is TGTGCCAGCAGCCAAGTCGATGGGAGAGCTTTCTTT. It yields the protein CASSQVDGRAFF.

The chain has TRBV15 and TRBJ2-7; perhaps TRBD1 as D (6 bases). CDR3 length equals 14 residues. V lost 0 bases to trimming and J lost 4 bases, with 10 bases between them. The germline V gene has CDR1 LNHNV and CDR2 YYDKDF (reference sequence). Written as DNA, the CDR3 is TGTGCCACCAGCAGAGAGGGCCAGGGGTACGAGCAGTACTTC. Its protein product is CATSREGQGYEQYF. The full variable domain, completed using reference TRBV15 and TRBJ2-7, is DAMVIQNPRYQVTQFGKPVTLSCSQTLNHNVMYWYQQKSSQAPKLLFHYYDKDFNNEADTPDNFQSRRPNTSFCFLDIRSPGLGDTAMYLCATSREGQGYEQYFGPGTRLTVT.

V is TRBV5-1 and J is TRBJ2-5, with D possibly TRBD1 on 6 matching bases. Germline lookup yields CDR1 SGHRS and CDR2 YFSETQ. Trimming removed 2 bases from V and 4 bases from J, with 12 bases in between. The CDR3 covers 14 residues. The CDR3 protein is CASSFGRRGETQYF. DNA of the CDR3: TGCGCCAGCAGCTTTGGTCGCAGGGGAGAGACCCAGTACTTC.

V and J are TRBV7-3 and TRBJ2-1; 9 nucleotides align to TRBD2. Losses at the gene ends were 6 bases for V and 4 bases for J; bases not matched to a gene: 7. Germline values: CDR1 SGHTA, CDR2 FQGTGA. The CDR3 runs to 15 residues. The CDR3 DNA reads as TGTGCCAGCAGAGGGGTAGCGGGGGAGTACAATGAGCAGTTCTTC. Translating gives CASRGVAGEYNEQFF.

The chain recombines TRBV28 with TRBJ2-5; 8 bases match TRBD1. This CDR3 is 14 amino acids long. Germline CDR1 MDHEN, CDR2 SYDVKM. With V trimmed by 1 base and J by 5 bases, 3 bases remained unmatched. CDR3 DNA: TGTGCCAGCAGTTTATCCCGGACAGGGGAGACCCAGTACTTC. This encodes CASSLSRTGETQYF.

This rearrangement joins TRBV29-1 to TRBJ2-7, with TRBD2 identical over 11 bases. The CDR3 totals 18 residues. From germline, CDR1 is SQVTM and CDR2 ANQGSEA. The V and J ends lost 7 bases and 0 bases, in that order; junction bases with no gene match: 17. In DNA, the CDR3 is TGCAGCGCTGAGTCTAGCGGGGGGCCGGGCCTATACTCCTACGAGCAGTACTTC. This sequence encodes CSAESSGGPGLYSYEQYF.

This chain connects TRBV5-1 to TRBJ1-1, with D maybe TRBD1 (6 bases). The CDR3 covers 15 residues. V was shortened by 1 base and J by 7 bases, with 17 bases between the two germline ends. CDR1 is SGHRS, CDR2 YFSETQ, per germline. CDR3 coding DNA: TGCGCCAGCAGCTTGAAGCGCACAGGGTCGAATGAAGCTTTCTTT. Protein sequence: CASSLKRTGSNEAFF. Full variable domain (outside the CDR3, taken from reference TRBV5-1 and TRBJ1-1): KAGVTQTPRYLIKTRGQQVTLSCSPISGHRSVSWYQQTPGQGLQFLFEYFSETQRNKGNFPGRFSGRQFSNSRSEMNVSTLELGDSALYLCASSLKRTGSNEAFFGQGTRLTVV.

The rearrangement uses TRBV5-1 and TRBJ2-3; TRBD2 agrees at 13 bases. The germline V gene has CDR1 SGHRS and CDR2 YFSETQ. This CDR3 has 16 residues. V shed 4 bases and J 6 bases; nucleotides not matched to a gene: 8. CDR3 sequence (DNA): TGCGCCAGCAGCCCTGGACTAGCGGGGGTGCAGGATACGCAGTATTTT. Encoded protein: CASSPGLAGVQDTQYF.

The chain joins TRBV29-1 to TRBJ2-7; D may be TRBD2 (5 bases). The CDR3 loop spans 12 amino acids. Trimming pared 6 bases from V and 1 base from J, leaving 10 bases between. Germline CDR1 reads SQVTM; CDR2 reads ANQGSEA. In DNA, the CDR3 is TGCAGCGTAGGACGGGATTCCTACGAGCAGTACTTC. Translated: CSVGRDSYEQYF.

The rearrangement uses TRBV3-1 (or the pseudogene TRBV3-2) and TRBJ2-1, with 7 bases matching TRBD2. V lost 0 bases to trimming and J lost 4 bases; unmatched junction nucleotides: 6. The CDR3 loop spans 16 amino acids. Per the germline V gene, CDR1 is LGHDT and CDR2 is YNNKEL (reference sequence). The CDR3 sequence is CASSQDAGDVYNEQFF. The CDR3 bases are TGTGCCAGCAGCCAAGATGCGGGGGACGTTTACAATGAGCAGTTCTTC.

This chain links TRBV3-1 (or the pseudogene TRBV3-2) with TRBJ2-5, with D possibly being TRBD1 (6 bases). The CDR3 loop spans 15 amino acids. Trimming left V 3 bases short and J 3 bases short, with 14 bases between. The germline V gene has CDR1 LGHDT and CDR2 YNNKEL (reference sequence). CDR3 sequence reads: CASSQPGHSKETQYF. DNA of the CDR3: TGTGCCAGCAGCCAGCCGGGACACTCGAAAGAGACCCAGTACTTC.

This rearrangement joins TRBV10-3 to TRBJ1-1; a possible D gene is TRBD1 (6 bases). Trimming shortened V by 11 bases and J by 4 bases, and 26 bases separated the two germline ends. The CDR3 contains 16 residues. Germline values: CDR1 ENHRY, CDR2 SYGVKD. In DNA form, the CDR3 reads TGTGCCCTCACTACCCGGGCTGGGGCAGGGGCCACTGAAGCTTTCTTT. Residues: CALTTRAGAGATEAFF.

The CDR3 DNA sequence: TGCGCCAGCAGCTTCGCCGGTAGCGGGGGTGAGACCCAGTACTTC. As protein: CASSFAGSGGETQYF. V usage is TRBV5-1 and J usage is TRBJ2-5, with 9 bases that match TRBD2. Losses at the gene ends were 2 bases for V and 5 bases for J; bases not matched to a gene: 7. This CDR3 is 15 amino acids long. Germline V gives CDR1 SGHRS, CDR2 YFSETQ.

This rearrangement joins TRBV6-1 to TRBJ2-1, with D possibly being TRBD1 (5 bases). The CDR3 runs 18 residues. Germline CDR1 MNHNS, CDR2 SASEGT. V dropped 0 bases and J dropped 3 bases, with 18 bases sitting between them. The CDR3: CASSEAPLSTAVYNEQFF. CDR3 sequence (DNA): TGTGCCAGCAGTGAAGCTCCCTTGTCGACAGCCGTCTACAATGAGCAGTTCTTC.

This clone was found once. CDR3 loop: CASSLYSGGEAFF. CDR3 in DNA: TGCGCCAGCAGCTTGTATTCAGGGGGTGAAGCTTTCTTT. V is TRBV5-1 and J is TRBJ1-1, with 7 bases aligning to TRBD1. Germline V gene lookup returns CDR1 SGHRS and CDR2 YFSETQ. The V and J ends lost 1 base and 7 bases, in that order; junction bases with no gene match: 4. The CDR3 length is 13 residues.

The genes are TRBV27 and TRBJ1-2; the D is unclear. CDR1 is MNHEY, CDR2 SMNVEV, per germline (reference sequence). The CDR3 extends over 13 amino acids. The V end lost 0 bases, the J end lost 4 bases, and 6 bases lay between the germline ends. CDR3: CASSLSGLYGYTF. CDR3 coding DNA: TGTGCCAGCAGTTTATCTGGACTCTATGGCTACACCTTC.

The chain is built from TRBV6-5 and TRBJ1-5, with a tentative D call TRBD1 (5 bases). Germline CDR1 is MNHEY and CDR2 is SVGAGI. V lost 8 bases and J lost 7, with 18 bases in between. The CDR3 runs 14 residues. The CDR3 spells CASVAGQGGQPQHF. The DNA for the CDR3 is TGTGCCAGCGTGGCAGGTCAGGGAGGCCAGCCCCAGCATTTT.

The rearrangement uses TRBV5-4 and TRBJ1-1; 9 nucleotides agree with TRBD1. Germline CDR1 SGHNT, CDR2 YYREEE (reference sequence). This CDR3 contains 14 residues. Unmatched junction bases numbered 5, after V lost 5 bases and J lost 3 bases. The CDR3 is CASRSRQGDTEAFF. CDR3 bases: TGTGCCAGCAGGTCCAGACAGGGGGACACTGAAGCTTTCTTT. The variable domain in full, with the rest retrieved from reference TRBV5-4 and TRBJ1-1, is ETGVTQSPTHLIKTRGQQVTLRCSSQSGHNTVSWYQQALGQGPQFIFQYYREEENGRGNFPPRFSGLQFPNYSSELNVNALELDDSALYLCASRSRQGDTEAFFGQGTRLTVV.

The V call is TRBV5-1, the J call TRBJ1-1; D is perhaps TRBD1 (6 bases). V was trimmed by 0 bases and J by 2 bases, leaving 11 bases between them. Germline lookup yields CDR1 SGHRS and CDR2 YFSETQ. The CDR3 has 15 amino acids. The CDR3 DNA reads as TGCGCCAGCAGCTTGGCGCCAGGGGCCAACACTGAAGCTTTCTTT. Translating gives CASSLAPGANTEAFF.

The rearrangement links TRBV21-1 to TRBJ1-5; the D segment call TRBD1 is taken from the table without a DNA check. TRBV21-1 is a recognized pseudogene. The CDR3 is 14 amino acids. The CDR3 is CASSNRGGNQPQHF. CDR3 DNA: TGTGCCAGCAGCAACAGGGGGGGCAATCAGCCCCAGCATTTT.